The 17 T cell receptor beta chains given below trace back to one sample, sequenced in a study of blood T cell repertoires in COVID-19. Some clones are missing from TCRdb's copy, which holds only in-frame ones; the method was immunoSEQ multiplex PCR. Of 100,000 or so clones listed, approximately 62% are singletons. Source material: peripheral blood. All receptors come from an elderly man with acute or convalescent COVID-19.

The chain has TRBV6-2 or TRBV6-3 and TRBJ1-2; the D is unclear. With 6 bases removed from V and 3 bases from J, the gap between germline ends came to 14 bases. This CDR3 is 14 amino acids long. The germline V gene has CDR1 MNHEY and CDR2 SVGEGT. The CDR3 here is CASSRGLSDYGYTF. In nucleotides, the CDR3 is TGTGCCAGCAGCCGAGGGCTGTCTGACTATGGCTACACCTTC.

V usage is TRBV6-2 or TRBV6-3 and J usage is TRBJ2-1; 10 bases map to TRBD2. The CDR3 totals 19 residues. The ends lost 0 bases at V and 4 bases at J; junction bases unmatched: 12. The germline gives CDR1 MNHEY, CDR2 SVGEGT. The CDR3 loop is CASSYSASGSIGEYNEQFF. In nucleotides, the CDR3 is TGTGCCAGCAGTTACTCCGCTAGCGGGAGTATAGGAGAATACAATGAGCAGTTCTTC.

This clone has only one observation. The rearrangement joins TRBV10-2 to TRBJ2-1, with TRBD2 matching 10 bases. The germline V gene encodes CDR1 WSHSY and CDR2 SAAADI. The CDR3 runs 13 residues. Trimming cost V 8 bases and J 7 bases; bases outside gene matches: 5. In nucleotides, the CDR3 is TGCGCCAGCGCCGGACTAGCGGTGAATGAGCAGTTCTTC. Translation: CASAGLAVNEQFF.

The rearrangement uses TRBV28 and TRBJ2-7; tentatively, D is TRBD2 (6 bases). There are 15 residues in the CDR3. Trimming stripped 3 bases from V and 4 bases from J, with 16 bases between. Germline V CDR1 and CDR2: MDHEN, SYDVKM. The CDR3 is CASSFSWRGGYEQYF. DNA for the CDR3: TGTGCCAGCAGTTTCTCCTGGCGGGGTGGTTACGAGCAGTACTTC.

This clone has a handful of counts. The chain uses TRBV6-5 and TRBJ1-2, with 9 bases that match TRBD1. The CDR3 length is 15 residues. With 0 bases clipped from V and 7 bases from J, the junction kept 6 bases outside the gene matches. The germline V gene has CDR1 MNHEY and CDR2 SVGAGI. The DNA of the CDR3 is TGTGCCAGCAGTTACTCGGGACAGGGACGTAGTGGCTACACCTTC. As protein: CASSYSGQGRSGYTF.

The chain is built from TRBV2 and TRBJ2-3; 7 positions agree with TRBD2. This CDR3 is built from 18 residues. V gave up 2 bases and J gave up 2 bases; unmatched junction bases: 13. In germline, CDR1 is SNHLY, CDR2 FYNNEI. In DNA, the CDR3 is TGTGCCAGCAGTGAAACGTTCTCTAGCGGAGAATTCACAGATACGCAGTATTTT. Its protein is CASSETFSSGEFTDTQYF. The whole variable domain, filled in from reference TRBV2 and TRBJ2-3, reads EPEVTQTPSHQVTQMGQEVILRCVPISNHLYFYWYRQILGQKVEFLVSFYNNEISEKSEIFDDQFSVERPDGSNFTLKIRSTKLEDSAMYFCASSETFSSGEFTDTQYFGPGTRLTVL.

This rearrangement joins TRBV5-5 to TRBJ1-1; possible D gene TRBD1, 6 bases. The CDR3 runs to 15 residues. Germline loops: CDR1 SGHKS, CDR2 YYEKEE (reference sequence). The V and J ends lost 4 bases and 3 bases respectively, with 16 bases between them. In DNA, the CDR3 is TGTGCCAGCAGCCCCGCGACAGGAAGGGACACTGAAGCTTTCTTT. Translation gives CASSPATGRDTEAFF.

The V call is TRBV3-1 (or the pseudogene TRBV3-2), the J call TRBJ2-5; D ambiguous. V lost 0 bases to trimming and J lost 4 bases, with 12 bases between them. Germline loops: CDR1 LGHDT, CDR2 YNNKEL (reference sequence). CDR3 length: 15 residues. This CDR3 reads CASSQEGPAGETQYF. CDR3 nucleotides: TGTGCCAGCAGCCAAGAGGGTCCCGCAGGAGAGACCCAGTACTTC.

The chain combines TRBV27 with TRBJ2-1; D may be TRBD1 (5 bases). This CDR3 is built from 13 residues. Germline lookup yields CDR1 MNHEY and CDR2 SMNVEV (reference sequence). Trimming cost V 10 bases and J 3 bases, with 13 bases left between them. The CDR3 DNA sequence: TGTGCCACAAGGGCTAGGGGCTACAATGAGCAGTTCTTC. Its translation: CATRARGYNEQFF.

This clone was recorded many times. The V and J genes are TRBV6-5 and TRBJ1-1, with 10 nucleotides matching TRBD1. With 6 bases clipped from V and 6 bases from J, the junction kept 4 bases outside the gene matches. Germline V gene lookup returns CDR1 MNHEY and CDR2 SVGAGI. This CDR3 has 13 amino acids. The CDR3 here is CASSRTGGPEAFF. For the CDR3, the DNA is TGTGCCAGCAGCAGGACAGGGGGACCTGAAGCTTTCTTT.

This clone was detected only once. The chain employs TRBV19 and TRBJ2-6; a weak D match, TRBD1 (6 bases). V gave up 8 bases and J gave up 3 bases, with 11 bases separating them. Germline V gene sequence: CDR1 LNHDA, CDR2 SQIVND (reference sequence). The CDR3 consists of 14 residues. The chain's CDR3 is CASRQGSGANVLTF. For the CDR3, the DNA is TGTGCCAGTCGTCAGGGGAGTGGGGCCAACGTCCTGACTTTC.

Written as DNA, the CDR3 is TGCAGCGTCACCATAGCGGGAGGGAGGGCAGATACGCAGTATTTT. Its translation is CSVTIAGGRADTQYF. V gene TRBV29-1 combines with J gene TRBJ2-3; 11 bases are shared with TRBD2. The CDR3 totals 15 residues. Trimming took 6 bases from V and 4 from J; bases not matched to a gene: 9. Germline values: CDR1 SQVTM, CDR2 ANQGSEA.

This clone was seen only once. The V and J genes are TRBV29-1 and TRBJ2-3; 10 bases fit TRBD2. CDR1 is SQVTM, CDR2 ANQGSEA, per germline. The ends lost 4 bases at V and 3 bases at J; junction bases unmatched: 10. This CDR3 contains 16 residues. CDR3 coding DNA: TGCAGCGTTGTTGGGCTAGCGGGAGAGGGGACAGATACGCAGTATTTT. Protein sequence: CSVVGLAGEGTDTQYF.

CDR3 bases: TGCGCCAGCAGCCAATTCTGGGGGCCGGGGGAGCTGTTTTTT. Its protein product is CASSQFWGPGELFF. The V and J genes are TRBV4-1 and TRBJ2-2, with D possibly being TRBD1 (6 bases). The CDR3 has 14 residues. Trimming cost V 2 bases and J 8 bases, with 12 bases left between them. Germline V lookup: CDR1 MGHRA, CDR2 YSYEKL.

The chain joins TRBV7-2 to TRBJ2-7; perhaps TRBD2 as D (5 bases). Trimming left V 0 bases short and J 6 bases short, with 12 bases between. Germline-derived CDR1 and CDR2 are SGHTA and FQGNSA. The CDR3 is 14 amino acids. Here the CDR3 DNA reads TGTGCCAGCAGCTTAGCGGGAGTGGTGTCCGAGCAGTACTTC. This encodes CASSLAGVVSEQYF.

This clone has more than one count but fewer than ten. The chain carries TRBV15 and TRBJ1-4, with D perhaps TRBD1 (6 bases). This CDR3 spans 12 amino acids. Germline assignment: CDR1 LNHNV and CDR2 YYDKDF (reference sequence). The V and J ends lost 3 bases and 11 bases respectively, with 10 bases between them. In nucleotides, the CDR3 is TGTGCCACCAGCAGGGAAACAGGGAAACTGTTTTTT. It specifies CATSRETGKLFF.

This rearrangement joins TRBV11-2 to TRBJ1-1; a possible D gene is TRBD1 (6 bases). There are 15 residues in the CDR3. Germline CDR1 SGHAT, CDR2 FQNNGV. V lost 1 base and J 3 bases, leaving 12 bases between the germline ends. The DNA for the CDR3 is TGTGCCAGCAGCTTAGCCCTACAGGGCTACACTGAAGCTTTCTTT. The encoded protein is CASSLALQGYTEAFF.